The rows below give T cell receptor beta chains drawn from one sample of a study of cytomegalovirus exposure and HLA in healthy donors. Repertoires were generated with immunoSEQ multiplex PCR, while TCRdb's copy carries only in-frame clones and drops some. The sample lists about 170,000 clones, 60% to 85% occurring once. Sequencing was performed on PBMCs. These receptors were collected from a woman aged 50 to 60 in good health and CMV-seropositive. Each CDR3 is given with its conserved first and last residue. A D gene is named only where the DNA matches it firmly. Only part of the rows carry a size: once, few, many, or a class if the clone is expanded.

abundance	d_gene	v_gene	j_gene	CDR3nt	CDR3aa
-	TRBD1	TRBV5-4	TRBJ1-2	TGTGCCAGCAGCTTCCCAGGGGGTCGGTATGGCTACACCTTC	CASSFPGGRYGYTF
once	TRBD2	TRBV4-2	TRBJ2-1	TGTGCCAGCAGCCATGAGCGGGAACTCGATGAGCAGTTCTTC	CASSHERELDEQFF
-	TRBD1	TRBV18	TRBJ1-6	TGTGCCAGCTCACCCGGGACAGAGCATTCACCCCTCCACTTT	CASSPGTEHSPLHF
-	-	TRBV19	TRBJ2-2	TGTGCCAGTAGTCCGGCAGGGGCGGGACTAAACACCGGGGAGCTGTTTTTT	CASSPAGAGLNTGELFF
-	-	TRBV5-1	TRBJ1-2	TGCGCCAGCAGCTCCAGCGATGCTAACTATGGCTACACCTTC	CASSSSDANYGYTF
-	TRBD1	TRBV7-9	TRBJ2-3	TGTGCCAGCAGCTCCACAGGGGCAGATACGCAGTATTTT	CASSSTGADTQYF
-	TRBD2	TRBV16	TRBJ2-3	TGTGCCAGCAGCCTTAGCGGGGGGCGCACAGATACGCAGTATTTT	CASSLSGGRTDTQYF
-	-	TRBV9	TRBJ1-3	TGTGCCAGCAGCGTAGACGGGGGACGCGGAAACACCATATATTTT	CASSVDGGRGNTIYF
-	TRBD2	TRBV9	TRBJ2-1	TGTGCCAGCAGCGTAGGCCCCGGGACTAGTCGCGATGAGCAGTTCTTC	CASSVGPGTSRDEQFF
once	-	TRBV4-1	TRBJ2-3	TGCGCCAGCAGCCAAGATCAAAGCGTAGATACGCAGTATTTT	CASSQDQSVDTQYF
-	TRBD2	TRBV7-8	TRBJ2-2	TGTGCCAGCAGCCCCACTAGCGGGGGGGCGAACACCGGGGAGCTGTTTTTT	CASSPTSGGANTGELFF
-	-	TRBV7-6	TRBJ2-5	TGTGCCAGCAGTCCGGCCGGGGAGACCCAGTACTTC	CASSPAGETQYF
few	-	TRBV2	TRBJ2-5	TGTGCCAGCAGAGGGGACCAAGAGACCCAGTACTTC	CASRGDQETQYF
-	TRBD2	TRBV9	TRBJ2-1	TGTGCCAGCAGCGTAGGAGGGACTAGCGGGGGGGCCTACAATAAGCAGTTCTTC	CASSVGGTSGGAYNKQFF
-	TRBD1	TRBV2	TRBJ2-3	TGTGCCAGCTCGCCCTCCCGACAGGGGTCGGATACGCAGTATTTT	CASSPSRQGSDTQYF
-	TRBD1	TRBV27	TRBJ2-1	TGTGCCAGCAACCCGGACAGGGTTGACTACAATGAGCAGTTCTTC	CASNPDRVDYNEQFF
few	TRBD1	TRBV2	TRBJ2-3	TGTGCCAGCCAACGGGACAGGACTACAGATACGCAGTATTTT	CASQRDRTTDTQYF
few	TRBD1	TRBV11-3	TRBJ1-4	TGTGCCAGCAGTTCCACAGGGGGCGCGGTCGAAAAACTGTTTTTT	CASSSTGGAVEKLFF
-	TRBD1	TRBV9	TRBJ1-2	TGTGCCAGCAGCGCTCTGACAGGGCTTGGAGGCTACACCTTC	CASSALTGLGGYTF
-	TRBD2	TRBV4-2	TRBJ2-1	TGTGCCAGCAGCCAAGAGGGAAGCGGGAGTGTCGATGAGCAGTTCTTC	CASSQEGSGSVDEQFF
-	TRBD2	TRBV6-6	TRBJ2-1	TGTGCCAGCAGTTTCAGCGGGAGTTTCTACAATGAGCAGTTCTTC	CASSFSGSFYNEQFF
-	-	TRBV5-1	TRBJ1-3	TGCGCCAGCAGCTTGGGGGAGAGCTCTGGAAACACCATATATTTT	CASSLGESSGNTIYF
-	-	TRBV20-1	TRBJ2-3	TGCAGTGCAAGGCGGGATACGCAGTATTTT	CSARRDTQYF
-	-	TRBV5-1	TRBJ1-2	TGCGCCAGCAGCTCTACCGGGGGGAGCTATGGCTACACCTTC	CASSSTGGSYGYTF
-	-	TRBV9	TRBJ1-6	TGTGCCAGCAGCGTAGTAGGGGAAGGTTCACCCCTCCACTTT	CASSVVGEGSPLHF
-	TRBD1	TRBV2	TRBJ2-1	TGTGCCAGCAGTACCAGACAGGGGGATCAAGGTGAGCAGTTCTTC	CASSTRQGDQGEQFF
-	-	TRBV5-6	TRBJ2-5	TGTGCCAGCAGCTTGTTAGAAGAGACCCAGTACTTC	CASSLLEETQYF
-	-	TRBV19	TRBJ1-2	TGTGCCAGTAGTATGGGGCCGTCTTGGGGCTACACCTTC	CASSMGPSWGYTF
-	TRBD1	TRBV19	TRBJ1-5	TGTGCCAGTAGTACTGCCGGGACAGGGCTAAGCAATCAGCCCCAGCATTTT	CASSTAGTGLSNQPQHF
-	-	TRBV28	TRBJ2-7	TGTGCCAGCAGGACGGGTGCGGGGTCCTCCTACGAGCAGTACTTC	CASRTGAGSSYEQYF